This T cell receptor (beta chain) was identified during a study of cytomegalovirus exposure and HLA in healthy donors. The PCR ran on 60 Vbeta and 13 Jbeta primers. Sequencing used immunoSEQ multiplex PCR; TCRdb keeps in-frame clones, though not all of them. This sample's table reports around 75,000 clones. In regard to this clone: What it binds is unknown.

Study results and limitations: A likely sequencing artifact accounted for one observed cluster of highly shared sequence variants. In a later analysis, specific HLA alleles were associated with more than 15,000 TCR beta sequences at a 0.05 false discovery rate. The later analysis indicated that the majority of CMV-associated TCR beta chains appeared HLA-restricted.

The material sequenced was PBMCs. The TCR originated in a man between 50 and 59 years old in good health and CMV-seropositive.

The CDR3 is CAISEVRGYDNEKLFF. DNA for the CDR3: TGTGCCATCAGTGAGGTCAGGGGGTATGATAATGAAAAACTGTTTTTT. The chain uses TRBV10-3 and TRBJ1-4, with 7 bases aligning to TRBD1. Germline V gene sequence: CDR1 ENHRY, CDR2 SYGVKD. V was clipped by 2 bases and J by 4 bases; unmatched bases: 7. The CDR3 sequence is 16 residues long.